This entry is about one T cell receptor (beta chain). It lacks a known antigen. No base quality values were provided; no much bigger clone lies one nucleotide off. The instrument was an Illumina NovaSeq 6000. cDNA libraries for TCRalpha and TCRbeta were prepared by 5'RACE using constant-segment primers, with sample barcodes and unique molecular identifiers added. RNA was extracted from every sample with Trizol reagent. Amplification of the libraries took two PCR steps, and the second step added a second sample barcode plus Illumina TruSeq adapters. Libraries were sequenced on an Illumina NovaSeq with 2 x 150 bp paired-end reads. As for the original processing: Demultiplexing of reads and collapsing into UMI-guided consensus sequences were performed with migec v1.2.7. With mixcr v2.1.11, UMI consensuses were aligned to TRA and TRB V and J templates and assembled into clonotypes. Clonotypes were classified as expanded or contracted when called significant by both edgeR and NoisET, with noise models trained on biological replicates. For edgeR calls, the thresholds were a false discovery rate-adjusted p below 0.01 and a log2 fold-change of 1. As an exploratory analysis of dynamics, max-normalized trajectories of the 1000 most abundant clonotypes were examined by PCA with hierarchical clustering. The CD4 or CD8 phenotype of responding clones was assigned using the separately sequenced CD4+ and CD8+ repertoires. TCRdb took the public reads, trimmed them with fastp at Q25, ran MiXCR for clone calling and kept in-frame beta chains. Every entry covers one CDR3 protein and lists the most common genes and DNA from its rows. It is TCRdb's table, rather than the study itself, that gives the V and J calls and clone size. The table for this sample lists hundreds of thousands of distinct CDR3 sequences; under 30% of them were counted only once. The ten largest clones capture roughly 14% of the sample.

Ficoll-Paque density gradient centrifugation was used to isolate PBMCs. This specimen belongs to a study of T-cell memory formation after mild COVID-19 (dated by TCRdb to the early 2020s). About the study as a whole: Most TCR sequence clusters were specific to one of the two donors. T-cell clones expanding and contracting after mild COVID-19 in a couple of donors were tracked by longitudinal TCRalpha and TCRbeta repertoire sequencing. The cohort comprised two young, previously healthy adult volunteers, one female and one male.

General study outcomes and caveats: SARS-CoV-2 specificity of the second-wave clones peaking on day 37 was not confirmed. Contracting CD4+ clones were located mainly in the CM and EM memory subsets, whereas CD8+ clones were found to be enriched in EMRA. Some responding clones were found in pre-infection memory, which suggests that pre-existing cross-reactive memory T cells took part in the SARS-CoV-2 response. Only a couple of mild cases were covered in the study, and larger cohorts including severe cases with pre-infection samples were considered necessary. Clones that contracted from day 15 to 85 showed balanced CD4/CD8 phenotypes, whereas a second wave of clones that expanded from day 15 to 37 leaned towards CD4+.

The specimen was PBMCs or a T cell subset sorted from them (not recorded which). This clonotype was sampled from an adult woman who had mild COVID-19 (a few samples of this study predate the infection). The sample titles of this study are shuffled in the database, so cell type and time point are left out; the donor was told from shared clones.

The sequenced DNA: TGTGCCAGCCTAGGAGACACCGGGGAGCTGTTTTTT. It is translated as CASLGDTGELFF. This chain is built from TRBV5-4 and TRBJ2-2; a confident D gene designation cannot be given. From a lookup of the germline V gene (reference sequence), CDR1 and CDR2 are SGHNT and YYREEE. V loses 7 bases of germline sequence and J loses 3 bases, and the interval between the two ends is 7 bases. Spanning cysteine to phenylalanine, the CDR3 consists of 12 amino acids. Left in the record is the CDR3 DNA by itself, 36 bases read in frame from the first base. The reference TRBV5-4 and TRBJ2-2 proteins fill in what lies around the CDR3, so the full variable domain reads ETGVTQSPTHLIKTRGQQVTLRCSSQSGHNTVSWYQQALGQGPQFIFQYYREEENGRGNFPPRFSGLQFPNYSSELNVNALELDDSALYLCASLGDTGELFFGEGSRLTVL.